These 20 T cell receptor beta chains were all obtained from the same sample, sequenced in a study of identifying expanded T cells in peripheral blood. Sequencing was performed with immunoSEQ multiplex PCR; in TCRdb, only in-frame clones are kept and a portion is missing. The table lists tens of thousands of clones, 84% of them singletons. The sequenced sample was blood. The receptors derive from a person aged 18 to 75 in good health.

The chain combines TRBV4-2 with TRBJ1-3; 8 bases agree with TRBD1. Germline V CDR1 and CDR2: LGHNA, YNFKEQ. The trim removed 3 bases at V and 3 bases at J, leaving 7 bases unmatched. CDR3 length: 16 residues. The CDR3 DNA follows: TGTGCCAGCAGCCAGACTCTGACAGGGGTTGGAAACACCATATATTTT. As protein: CASSQTLTGVGNTIYF.

The V and J genes are TRBV28 and TRBJ2-5, with D tentatively TRBD2 (5 bases). The CDR3 sequence is 16 residues long. Germline V gene sequence: CDR1 MDHEN, CDR2 SYDVKM. The germline V and J ends were trimmed by 2 bases and 5 bases, with 18 bases remaining between them. The CDR3 here is CASSLMGSPSRETQYF. The CDR3 DNA sequence: TGTGCCAGCAGTTTAATGGGGAGTCCATCACGGGAGACCCAGTACTTC.

The chain is built from TRBV7-2 and TRBJ1-1, with D tentatively TRBD1 (5 bases). The CDR3 has 14 residues. CDR1 and CDR2 (germline): SGHTA, FQGNSA. The ends were cut back, 3 bases at V and 1 base at J, with 9 bases in the middle. CDR3 loop: CASSLWGPNTEAFF. The DNA of the CDR3 is TGTGCCAGCAGCTTGTGGGGACCGAACACTGAAGCTTTCTTT. The variable domain in full, completed from reference TRBV7-2 and TRBJ1-1, reads GAGVSQSPSNKVTEKGKDVELRCDPISGHTALYWYRQSLGQGLEFLIYFQGNSAPDKSGLPSDRFSAERTGGSVSTLTIQRTQQEDSAVYLCASSLWGPNTEAFFGQGTRLTVV.

Turning to this clone: Compared with germline, one end of the junction differs, possibly owing to a read error. Here the CDR3 DNA reads TGTGCCAGCAGCCTAGACAGGGCAACCTACGAGCAGTACTTC. Translation gives CASSLDRATYEQYF. The chain carries TRBV11-2 and TRBJ2-7; 7 bases fit TRBD1. The CDR3 has 14 residues. From germline, CDR1 is SGHAT and CDR2 FQNNGV.

The CDR3 nucleotides read TGCGCCAGCAGCCAAGAAGGGAGGGGGGCCTACGAGCAGTACTTC. This sequence encodes CASSQEGRGAYEQYF. V usage is TRBV4-3 and J usage is TRBJ2-5; maybe TRBD2 (7 bases). The J call is uncertain, as TRBJ2-7 better fits the DNA end. This CDR3 is 15 amino acids long. The germline V gene encodes CDR1 LGHNA and CDR2 YSLEER.

CDR3 loop: CASTQNYGYTF. The CDR3 DNA is TGTGCCAGCACACAAAACTATGGCTACACCTTC. The chain links TRBV28 to TRBJ1-2; no clear D gene. This CDR3 has 11 amino acids. Germline V CDR1 and CDR2: MDHEN, SYDVKM. Trimming shortened V by 7 bases and J by 2 bases, and 5 bases separated the two germline ends.

The chain joins TRBV19 to TRBJ2-1, with TRBD2 matching over 9 bases. The V segment lost 3 bases and the J segment 0 bases; nucleotides outside the gene matches: 3. This CDR3 has 16 amino acids. Germline V gene lookup returns CDR1 LNHDA and CDR2 SQIVND (reference sequence). In nucleotides, the CDR3 is TGTGCCAGTAGTATCGGTAGCGGGAGCTCCTACAATGAGCAGTTCTTC. Amino acid sequence: CASSIGSGSSYNEQFF.

J is TRBJ1-1 and V is TRBV4-3, with D possibly being TRBD1 (5 bases). Deletions cut 3 bases from V and 10 bases from J, with 15 bases between. The V gene's germline CDR1 is LGHNA and CDR2 YSLEER. The CDR3 consists of 13 residues. The CDR3: CASSHPGTAGAFF. CDR3 DNA: TGCGCCAGCAGCCACCCCGGGACGGCTGGAGCTTTCTTT.

The gene calls are TRBV14 and TRBJ2-5, with D maybe TRBD1 (6 bases). CDR1 is SGHDN and CDR2 is FVKESK in the germline V gene. V was shortened by 6 bases and J by 5 bases, with 13 bases between the two germline ends. This CDR3 spans 13 amino acids. DNA of the CDR3: TGTGCCAGCAGGCACATTACAGGGGAGACCCAGTACTTC. This encodes CASRHITGETQYF.

This chain uses TRBV9 with TRBJ2-7; 8 positions agree with TRBD2. CDR1 SGDLS and CDR2 YYNGEE come from the germline V gene. V was clipped by 4 bases and J by 3 bases; unmatched bases: 6. The length of the CDR3 is 14 residues. The CDR3 spells CASSLSGNSYEQYF. CDR3 sequence (DNA): TGTGCCAGCAGCCTTAGCGGGAATAGCTACGAGCAGTACTTC.

This rearrangement joins TRBV29-1 to TRBJ2-2, with TRBD2 matching 11 bases. V trimming: 6 bases; J trimming: 6 bases; junction bases outside the gene matches: 12. Germline values: CDR1 SQVTM, CDR2 ANQGSEA. The CDR3 totals 16 residues. CDR3 coding DNA: TGCAGCGTAGGGACTAGCGGAGCCGGCGGGGCCGGGGAGCTGTTTTTT. Amino acid sequence: CSVGTSGAGGAGELFF.

The genes are TRBV9 and TRBJ2-1, with 14 bases that match TRBD2. Germline V gene sequence: CDR1 SGDLS, CDR2 YYNGEE. The CDR3 covers 17 residues. Trimming removed 4 bases from V and 1 base from J; junction bases left unmatched: 4. The CDR3, as DNA: TGTGCCAGCAGCTATGGGACTAGCGGGGGATCCTACAATGAGCAGTTCTTC. As protein: CASSYGTSGGSYNEQFF.

The CDR3 reads CASTGLAGVLVDNEQFF. In DNA form, the CDR3 reads TGTGCCAGCACCGGACTAGCGGGAGTCCTCGTTGACAATGAGCAGTTCTTC. The chain joins TRBV28 to TRBJ2-1; 13 bases match TRBD2. Trimming removed 7 bases from V and 5 bases from J; junction bases left unmatched: 11. The CDR3 extends over 17 amino acids. Germline CDR1 and CDR2: MDHEN and SYDVKM.

The V gene is TRBV29-1, the J gene TRBJ1-1, with TRBD1 matching 8 bases. V lost 7 bases and J lost 6; bases outside the gene matches: 13. The CDR3 runs to 14 residues. Germline V gives CDR1 SQVTM, CDR2 ANQGSEA. The CDR3 is CSAAQGTGGSEAFF. The CDR3 DNA sequence: TGCAGCGCCGCCCAAGGGACAGGTGGCTCTGAAGCTTTCTTT.

V and J are TRBV7-9 and TRBJ2-1; TRBD2 is a possible D gene (6 bases). The germline CDR1 and CDR2 sequences are SEHNR and FQNEAQ (reference sequence). There are 15 residues in the CDR3. Trimming left V 8 bases short and J 0 bases short, with 14 bases between. The CDR3 region is CASPPRRDSYNEQFF. CDR3 nucleotide sequence: TGTGCCAGCCCCCCGCGGCGGGACTCCTACAATGAGCAGTTCTTC.

The chain has TRBV4-1 and TRBJ2-5; D is ambiguous. Per germline, CDR1 MGHRA and CDR2 YSYEKL. V gave up 0 bases and J gave up 2 bases, with 10 bases separating them. There are 15 residues in the CDR3. This chain's CDR3 is CASSQDPIFQETQYF. As DNA, the CDR3 is TGCGCCAGCAGCCAAGATCCTATTTTTCAAGAGACCCAGTACTTC.

The chain carries TRBV5-1 and TRBJ1-4; no reliable D call. The CDR3 extends over 16 amino acids. CDR1 and CDR2 (germline): SGHRS, YFSETQ. The V end was cut by 4 bases, the J end by 2 bases, with 15 bases between. This CDR3 reads CASSKNSISTNEKLFF. Written as DNA, the CDR3 is TGCGCCAGCAGCAAGAACAGTATCAGCACTAATGAAAAACTGTTTTTT. Supplemented by reference TRBV5-1 and TRBJ1-4, the full variable domain reads KAGVTQTPRYLIKTRGQQVTLSCSPISGHRSVSWYQQTPGQGLQFLFEYFSETQRNKGNFPGRFSGRQFSNSRSEMNVSTLELGDSALYLCASSKNSISTNEKLFFGSGTQLSVL.

The chain carries TRBV4-3 and TRBJ2-5; 10 positions match TRBD2. CDR1 is LGHNA and CDR2 is YSLEER in the germline V gene. This CDR3 spans 15 amino acids. V lost 4 bases to trimming and J lost 5 bases; unmatched junction nucleotides: 7. The CDR3 is CASSRSSGSLETQYF. The CDR3 DNA reads as TGCGCCAGCAGCCGGTCTAGCGGGAGTTTGGAGACCCAGTACTTC.

This chain uses TRBV5-4 with TRBJ2-5, with D possibly matching TRBD1 (6 bases). The CDR3 runs to 13 residues. Germline CDR1 and CDR2: SGHNT and YYREEE (reference sequence). V lost 4 bases to trimming and J lost 2 bases, with 9 bases between them. CDR3 protein: CASSQGFQETQYF. The CDR3 coding sequence is TGTGCCAGCAGCCAGGGGTTTCAAGAGACCCAGTACTTC.

The V gene is TRBV19, the J gene TRBJ2-2; D unresolved. Germline V CDR1 and CDR2: LNHDA, SQIVND (reference sequence). V dropped 5 bases and J dropped 6 bases, with 4 bases sitting between them. CDR3 length: 11 amino acids. This CDR3 reads CASSVPGELFF. The CDR3 DNA reads as TGTGCCAGTAGTGTCCCCGGGGAGCTGTTTTTT.